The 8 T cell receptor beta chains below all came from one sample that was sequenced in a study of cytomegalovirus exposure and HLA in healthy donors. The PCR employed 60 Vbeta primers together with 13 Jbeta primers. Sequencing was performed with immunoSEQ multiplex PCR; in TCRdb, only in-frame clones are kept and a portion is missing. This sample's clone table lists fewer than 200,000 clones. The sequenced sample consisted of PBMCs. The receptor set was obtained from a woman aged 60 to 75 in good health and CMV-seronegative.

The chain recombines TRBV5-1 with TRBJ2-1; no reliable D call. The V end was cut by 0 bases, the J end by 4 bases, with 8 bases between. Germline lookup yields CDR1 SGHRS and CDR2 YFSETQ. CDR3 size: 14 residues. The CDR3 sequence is CASSLGPSYNEQFF. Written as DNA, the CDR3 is TGCGCCAGCAGCTTGGGGCCCTCTTACAATGAGCAGTTCTTC.

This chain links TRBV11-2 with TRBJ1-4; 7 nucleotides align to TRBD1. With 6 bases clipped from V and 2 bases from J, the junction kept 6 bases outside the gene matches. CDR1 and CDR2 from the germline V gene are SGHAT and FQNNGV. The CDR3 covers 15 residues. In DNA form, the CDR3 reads TGTGCCAGCAGAGATAGAGGGGGCACTAATGAAAAACTGTTTTTT. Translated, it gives CASRDRGGTNEKLFF. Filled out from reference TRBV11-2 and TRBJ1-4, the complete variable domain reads EAGVAQSPRYKIIEKRQSVAFWCNPISGHATLYWYQQILGQGPKLLIQFQNNGVVDDSQLPKDRFSAERLKGVDSTLKIQPAKLEDSAVYLCASRDRGGTNEKLFFGSGTQLSVL.

CDR3 DNA: TGTGCCAGCAGATTCAACAGGGAGGGCTACACCTTC. Its protein is CASRFNREGYTF. This chain connects TRBV6-1 to TRBJ1-2, with D perhaps TRBD1 (6 bases). This CDR3 has 12 amino acids. Looked up from germline, CDR1 is MNHNS and CDR2 is SASEGT. V gave up 6 bases and J gave up 8 bases, with 13 bases separating them.

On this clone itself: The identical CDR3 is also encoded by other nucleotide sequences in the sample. CDR3 sequence: CASSLAGQGNTGELFF. For the CDR3, the DNA is TGCGCCAGCAGCTTGGCCGGCCAGGGAAACACCGGGGAGCTGTTTTTT. The chain has TRBV5-1 and TRBJ2-2; D possibly corresponds to TRBD1 (5 bases). Trimming took off 0 bases at V and 2 bases at J, with 11 bases between the two ends. This CDR3 is built from 16 residues. Germline V gives CDR1 SGHRS, CDR2 YFSETQ.

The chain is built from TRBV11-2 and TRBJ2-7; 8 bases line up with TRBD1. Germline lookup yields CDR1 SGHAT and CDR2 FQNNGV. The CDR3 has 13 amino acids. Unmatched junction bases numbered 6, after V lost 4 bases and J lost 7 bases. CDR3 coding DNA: TGTGCCAGCAGCTCCCAGGGGGCGGGAGAGCAGTACTTC. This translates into CASSSQGAGEQYF.

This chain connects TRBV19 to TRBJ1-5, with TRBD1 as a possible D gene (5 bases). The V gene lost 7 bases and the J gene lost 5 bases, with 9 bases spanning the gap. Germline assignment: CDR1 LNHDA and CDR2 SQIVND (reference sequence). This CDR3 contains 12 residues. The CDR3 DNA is TGTGCCAGTACTACAGGTGATCAGCCCCAGCATTTT. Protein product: CASTTGDQPQHF.

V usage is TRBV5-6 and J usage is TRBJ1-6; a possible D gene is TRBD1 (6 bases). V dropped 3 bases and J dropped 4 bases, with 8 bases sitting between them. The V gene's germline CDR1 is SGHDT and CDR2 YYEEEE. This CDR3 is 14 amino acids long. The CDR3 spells CASSSQGYNSPLHF. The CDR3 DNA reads TGTGCCAGCAGCTCTCAGGGGTATAATTCACCCCTCCACTTT.

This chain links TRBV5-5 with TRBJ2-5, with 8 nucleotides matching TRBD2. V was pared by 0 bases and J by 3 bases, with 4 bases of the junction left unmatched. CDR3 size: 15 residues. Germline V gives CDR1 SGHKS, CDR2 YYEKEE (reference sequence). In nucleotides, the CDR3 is TGTGCCAGCAGCTTGGGCCCGGGGGGGGAAGAGACCCAGTACTTC. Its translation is CASSLGPGGEETQYF. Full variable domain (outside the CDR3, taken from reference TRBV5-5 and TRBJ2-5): DAGVTQSPTHLIKTRGQQVTLRCSPISGHKSVSWYQQVLGQGPQFIFQYYEKEERGRGNFPDRFSARQFPNYSSELNVNALLLGDSALYLCASSLGPGGEETQYFGPGTRLLVL.